This T cell receptor beta chain stems from a study of blood T cell repertoires in COVID-19. As for the study in general: Samples representing acute and convalescent COVID-19 were sourced from the United States, Italy and Spain. From T cells, B-cell-depleted T cells, or PBMCs came the material, which was cDNA or gDNA.

V shed 4 bases and J shed 5 bases, with 17 bases lying between them. From germline, CDR1 is SGHTA and CDR2 FQGNSA. The length of the CDR3 is 16 residues. Authors' methods: Estimation of nucleated cell counts was performed using reference gene primer amplification. Clones were read by immunoSEQ multiplex PCR, and TCRdb kept only the in-frame ones, dropping some. V and J calls and clone size are those listed in that table; D and trimming were worked out from the DNA. The sample records roughly 93,000 clones, 81% being singletons. Sequenced input: peripheral blood. The receptor was derived from a woman over 75 with acute or convalescent COVID-19. The V call is TRBV7-2, the J call TRBJ2-2; weak D call: TRBD2 (5 bases). The chain's CDR3 is CASSSSWVETTGELFF. The DNA of the CDR3 is TGTGCCAGCAGCTCTAGCTGGGTCGAGACGACCGGGGAGCTGTTTTTT.